This T cell receptor beta chain is from a study of OX40 agonist ivuxolimab in advanced cancers. Overall study: An anti-OX40 (CD134) antibody with agonistic activity, ivuxolimab, was administered to patients.

Profiling relied on immunoSEQ multiplex PCR, and the TCRdb table lists in-frame clones only, not all of them. The table has some 42,000 clones, 86% seen once. The CDR3 loop spans 12 amino acids. Germline values: CDR1 SGHNT, CDR2 YYREEE (reference sequence). V was pared by 0 bases and J by 11 bases, with 11 bases between. The origin of this receptor is an adult with an advanced solid tumor such as melanoma, head and neck, liver or kidney cancer. This specimen consisted of CD4+ or CD8+ T cells sorted from blood, obtained in a trial of the OX40 agonist ivuxolimab. V usage is TRBV5-4 and J usage is TRBJ1-1, with D uncertain. CDR3 loop: CASSLDNVDAFF. Written as DNA, the CDR3 is TGTGCCAGCAGCTTGGACAACGTTGATGCTTTCTTT. Based on the CDR3 plus reference TRBV5-4 and TRBJ1-1, the full variable domain is ETGVTQSPTHLIKTRGQQVTLRCSSQSGHNTVSWYQQALGQGPQFIFQYYREEENGRGNFPPRFSGLQFPNYSSELNVNALELDDSALYLCASSLDNVDAFFGQGTRLTVV.